This T cell receptor beta chain appears in the sequencing data of a study of shared clonotypes between healthy human individuals. The repertoire was sequenced with immunoSEQ multiplex PCR; TCRdb's copy has only in-frame clones and lacks some. The sample shows about 1.1 million clones, about 72% of them seen only once. Sequenced sample: memory CD4+ T cells from PBMCs. Subset defined: CD45RA-negative fraction. This clonotype was sampled from a man between 18 and 29 years old in good health. Some clones in this sample may be carry-over from other donors' samples.

This CDR3 is CASSQDDRLAHYNEQFF. The CDR3 nucleotides read TGCGCCAGCAGCCAAGATGACAGGCTAGCGCATTACAATGAGCAGTTCTTC. The chain combines TRBV4-1 with TRBJ2-1; D possibly uses TRBD1 or TRBD2 (6 bases each). The CDR3 spans 17 residues. Per germline, CDR1 MGHRA and CDR2 YSYEKL. V lost 0 bases and J lost 4, with 16 bases in between.